This T cell receptor (beta chain) came from a study of vaccination and CD4 T cells after COVID-19. Study information: Stimuli were overlapping spike peptide pools of SARS-CoV-2 and three common cold coronaviruses (HCoV-NL63, HCoV-OC43, HCoV-229E).

Noted treatment: roughly ten-day PBMC culture with coronavirus spike peptide pools or control peptides (ViraFEST assay). In the ViraFEST assay, peptide-pool expansion preceded TCR sequencing of expanded clonotypes. Oncomine TCR Beta short-read sequencing was applied to DNA from cultured CD4+ T cells. Genomic DNA was drawn out of CD4+ T cells grown in culture. TCRdb analysed the PCR reads with MiXCR anew, one entry per CDR3 protein. The repertoire includes over 9,000 distinct CDR3 sequences, 45% to 60% of them detected once, and about a fifth sits in the top ten. On this clonotype itself: Its antigen is unknown.

Looked up from germline, CDR1 is SGHVS and CDR2 is FNYEAQ. This CDR3 comprises 16 residues. Trimming shortened V by 5 bases and J by 3 bases, and 19 bases separated the two germline ends. Study conclusions and caveats: Early post-infection timepoints were not included, and relatively few convalescent patients were studied.

The rearrangement uses TRBV7-6 and TRBJ2-5, with D perhaps TRBD1 or TRBD2 (6 bases each). Material for sequencing was CD4+ T cells from blood, cultured in vitro. The sequence came from a human donor who had recovered from COVID-19. CDR3: CASSQGRMVTKETQYF. CDR3 coding DNA: TGTGCCAGCAGCCAGGGGAGGATGGTGACCAAAGAGACCCAGTACTTC.